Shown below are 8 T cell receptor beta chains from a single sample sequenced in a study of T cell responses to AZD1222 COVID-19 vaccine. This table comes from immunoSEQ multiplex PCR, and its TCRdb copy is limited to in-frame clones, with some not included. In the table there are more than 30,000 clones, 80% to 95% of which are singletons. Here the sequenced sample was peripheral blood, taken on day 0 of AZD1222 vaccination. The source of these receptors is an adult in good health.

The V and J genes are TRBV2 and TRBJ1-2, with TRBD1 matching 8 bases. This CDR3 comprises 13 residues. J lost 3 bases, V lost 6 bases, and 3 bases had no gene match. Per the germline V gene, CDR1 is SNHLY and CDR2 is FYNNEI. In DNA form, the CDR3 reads TGTGCCAGCAGCGCGGACAGGGACTATGGCTACACCTTC. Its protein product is CASSADRDYGYTF.

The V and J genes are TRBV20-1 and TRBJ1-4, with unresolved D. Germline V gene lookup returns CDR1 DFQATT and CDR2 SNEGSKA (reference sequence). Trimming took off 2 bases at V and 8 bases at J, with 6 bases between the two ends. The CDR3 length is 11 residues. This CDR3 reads CSARRAEKLFF. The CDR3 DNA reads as TGCAGTGCTAGAAGGGCGGAAAAACTGTTTTTT.

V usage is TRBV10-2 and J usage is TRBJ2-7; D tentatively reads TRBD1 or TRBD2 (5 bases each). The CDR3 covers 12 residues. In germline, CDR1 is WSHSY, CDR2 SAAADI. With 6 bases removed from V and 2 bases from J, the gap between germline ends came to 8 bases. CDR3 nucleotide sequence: TGCGCCAGCAGCGGGACCGCCTACGAGCAGTACTTC. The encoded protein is CASSGTAYEQYF.

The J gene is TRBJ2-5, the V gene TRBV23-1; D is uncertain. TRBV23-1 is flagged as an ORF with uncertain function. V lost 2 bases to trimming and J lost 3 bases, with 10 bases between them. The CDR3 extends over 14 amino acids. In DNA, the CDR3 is TGCGCCAGCAGTCAACGACGGAGCAAAGAGACCCAGTACTTC. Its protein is CASSQRRSKETQYF.

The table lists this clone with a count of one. Here the CDR3 DNA reads TGTGCCAGCATGAGGGGACAGCAAAATTCACCCCTCCACTTT. Translating gives CASMRGQQNSPLHF. The gene calls are TRBV6-5 and TRBJ1-6, with 7 positions matching TRBD1. Per the germline V gene, CDR1 is MNHEY and CDR2 is SVGAGI. V shed 7 bases, J shed 7 bases, and the junction held 7 bases outside the gene matches. The CDR3 contains 14 residues.

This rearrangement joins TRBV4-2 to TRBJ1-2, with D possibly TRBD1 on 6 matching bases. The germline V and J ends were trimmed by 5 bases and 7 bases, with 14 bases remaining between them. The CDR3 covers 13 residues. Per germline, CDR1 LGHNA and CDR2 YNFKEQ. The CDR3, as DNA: TGTGCCAGCAGCTGGAACAGGGAGGGTGGCTACACCTTC. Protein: CASSWNREGGYTF.

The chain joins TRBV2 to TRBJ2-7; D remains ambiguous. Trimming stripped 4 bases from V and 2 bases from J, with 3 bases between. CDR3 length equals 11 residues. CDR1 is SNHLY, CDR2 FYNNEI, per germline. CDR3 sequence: CASSGTYEQYF. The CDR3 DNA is TGTGCCAGCAGTGGAACCTACGAGCAGTACTTC. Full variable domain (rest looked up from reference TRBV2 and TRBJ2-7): EPEVTQTPSHQVTQMGQEVILRCVPISNHLYFYWYRQILGQKVEFLVSFYNNEISEKSEIFDDQFSVERPDGSNFTLKIRSTKLEDSAMYFCASSGTYEQYFGPGTRLTVT.

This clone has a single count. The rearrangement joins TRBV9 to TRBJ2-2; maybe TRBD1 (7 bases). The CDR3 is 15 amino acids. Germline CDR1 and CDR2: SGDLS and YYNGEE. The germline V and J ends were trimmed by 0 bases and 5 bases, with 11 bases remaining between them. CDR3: CASSVEPGGTGELFF. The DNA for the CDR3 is TGTGCCAGCAGCGTAGAGCCAGGGGGGACCGGGGAGCTGTTTTTT.